The rows below give T cell receptor beta chains drawn from one sample of a study of blood T cell repertoires in COVID-19. Assay used: immunoSEQ multiplex PCR; TCRdb lists only in-frame clones, some missing. The data show about 210,000 clones, with about three quarters seen just once and about 7.2% held by the top ten. Source material: peripheral blood. The receptors shown here come from a woman aged 70-85 years with acute or convalescent COVID-19. Both conserved end residues are part of each CDR3. Fields, in order: clone size, J gene, D gene, V gene, CDR3 DNA, CDR3 protein. The D gene is left open where the match is weak. A clone size is listed for some rows: how often the clone was seen (once, few, many), or a class if it is expanded.

clone_size: .
j_call: TRBJ1-5
d_call: .
v_call: TRBV12-3/TRBV12-4
cdr3_nt: TGTGCCAGCAGTTTGGGGGGGGCTCAGCCCCAGCATTTT
cdr3_aa: CASSLGGAQPQHF

clone_size: .
j_call: TRBJ2-5
d_call: TRBD2
v_call: TRBV30
cdr3_nt: TGTGCCTGGAGTCCACCTAGCGGGGGGGCGTCGGAGACCCAGTACTTC
cdr3_aa: CAWSPPSGGASETQYF

clone_size: few
j_call: TRBJ1-2
d_call: .
v_call: TRBV5-4
cdr3_nt: TGTGCCAGCAGCTCCCAAAAGACAGGACTTTCGAACGGCTACACCTTC
cdr3_aa: CASSSQKTGLSNGYTF

clone_size: once
j_call: TRBJ2-1
d_call: .
v_call: TRBV7-2
cdr3_nt: TGTGCCAGCAGCCCCGCCCATAGCTCCTACAATGAGCAGTTCTTC
cdr3_aa: CASSPAHSSYNEQFF

clone_size: .
j_call: TRBJ1-5
d_call: .
v_call: TRBV7-8
cdr3_nt: TGTGCCAGCAGCACCTATAGCAATCAGCCCCAGCATTTT
cdr3_aa: CASSTYSNQPQHF

clone_size: .
j_call: TRBJ1-5
d_call: TRBD1
v_call: TRBV2
cdr3_nt: TGTGCCAGCAGTCCGCGGGACACAGGGGGTCAGCCCCAGCATTTT
cdr3_aa: CASSPRDTGGQPQHF

clone_size: .
j_call: TRBJ2-7
d_call: TRBD1
v_call: TRBV18
cdr3_nt: TGTGCCAGCTCAACCGGGGACAGCTACGAGCAGTACTTC
cdr3_aa: CASSTGDSYEQYF

clone_size: .
j_call: TRBJ1-3
d_call: .
v_call: TRBV15
cdr3_nt: TGTGCCACCAGCAGAGCGAGTGCATACTCTGGAAACACCATATATTTT
cdr3_aa: CATSRASAYSGNTIYF

clone_size: .
j_call: TRBJ2-3
d_call: .
v_call: TRBV10-3
cdr3_nt: TGTGCCATCAAAGGGGGGGGCACAGATACGCAGTATTTT
cdr3_aa: CAIKGGGTDTQYF

clone_size: .
j_call: TRBJ2-7
d_call: .
v_call: TRBV6-5
cdr3_nt: TGTGCCAGCAGTCACACCTCAAGGGGATACGAGCAGTACTTC
cdr3_aa: CASSHTSRGYEQYF